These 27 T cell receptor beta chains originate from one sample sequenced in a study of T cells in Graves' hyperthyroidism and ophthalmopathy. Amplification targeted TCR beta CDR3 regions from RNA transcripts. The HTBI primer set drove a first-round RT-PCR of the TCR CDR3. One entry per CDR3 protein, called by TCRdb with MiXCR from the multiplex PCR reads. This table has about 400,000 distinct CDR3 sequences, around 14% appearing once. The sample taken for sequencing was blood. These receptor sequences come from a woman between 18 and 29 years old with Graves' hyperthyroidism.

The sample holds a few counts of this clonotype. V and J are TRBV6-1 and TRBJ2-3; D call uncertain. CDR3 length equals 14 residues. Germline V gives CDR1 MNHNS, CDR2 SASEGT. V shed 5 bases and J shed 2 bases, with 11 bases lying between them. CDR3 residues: CASSPGRDTDTQYF. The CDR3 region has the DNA TGTGCCAGCAGTCCTGGTAGGGACACAGATACGCAGTATTTT.

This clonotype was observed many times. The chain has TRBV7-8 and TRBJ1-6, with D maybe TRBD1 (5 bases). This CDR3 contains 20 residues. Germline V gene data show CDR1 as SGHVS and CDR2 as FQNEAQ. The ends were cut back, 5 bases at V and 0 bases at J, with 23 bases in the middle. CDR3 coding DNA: TGTGCCAGCAGCGCCAGACGTCCCGGGACTTACAGCTCCTATAATTCACCCCTCCACTTT. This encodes CASSARRPGTYSSYNSPLHF. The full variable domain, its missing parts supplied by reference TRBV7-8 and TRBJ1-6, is GAGVSQSPRYKVAKRGQDVALRCDPISGHVSLFWYQQALGQGPEFLTYFQNEAQLDKSGLPSDRFFAERPEGSVSTLKIQRTQQEDSAVYLCASSARRPGTYSSYNSPLHFGNGTRLTVT.

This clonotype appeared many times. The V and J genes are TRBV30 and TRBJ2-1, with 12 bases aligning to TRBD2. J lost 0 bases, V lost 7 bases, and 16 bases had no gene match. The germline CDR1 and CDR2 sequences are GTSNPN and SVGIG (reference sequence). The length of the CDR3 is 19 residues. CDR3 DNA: TGTGCCTCTACCTTTGGACTAGCGGGAAAAGCCCGCTCCTACAATGAGCAGTTCTTC. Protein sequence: CASTFGLAGKARSYNEQFF.

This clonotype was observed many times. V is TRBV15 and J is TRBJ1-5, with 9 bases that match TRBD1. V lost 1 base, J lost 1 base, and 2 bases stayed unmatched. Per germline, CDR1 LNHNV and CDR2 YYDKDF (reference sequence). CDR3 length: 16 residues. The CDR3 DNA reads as TGTGCCACCAGCAGAGGGGACAGGGCGAGCAATCAGCCCCAGCATTTT. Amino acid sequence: CATSRGDRASNQPQHF. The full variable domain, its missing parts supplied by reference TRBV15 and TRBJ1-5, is DAMVIQNPRYQVTQFGKPVTLSCSQTLNHNVMYWYQQKSSQAPKLLFHYYDKDFNNEADTPDNFQSRRPNTSFCFLDIRSPGLGDTAMYLCATSRGDRASNQPQHFGDGTRLSIL.

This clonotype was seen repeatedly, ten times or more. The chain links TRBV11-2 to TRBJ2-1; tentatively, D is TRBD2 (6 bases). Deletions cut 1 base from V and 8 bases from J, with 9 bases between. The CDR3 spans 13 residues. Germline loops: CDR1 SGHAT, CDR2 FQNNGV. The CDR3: CASSLGGTYEQFF. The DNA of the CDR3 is TGTGCCAGCAGCTTAGGGGGGACTTATGAGCAGTTCTTC.

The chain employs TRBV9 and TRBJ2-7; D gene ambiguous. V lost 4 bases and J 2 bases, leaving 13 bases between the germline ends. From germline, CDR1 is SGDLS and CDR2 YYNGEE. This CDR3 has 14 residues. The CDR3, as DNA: TGTGCCAGCAGCCCCTACAGCGAAACCTACGAGCAGTACTTC. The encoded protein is CASSPYSETYEQYF.

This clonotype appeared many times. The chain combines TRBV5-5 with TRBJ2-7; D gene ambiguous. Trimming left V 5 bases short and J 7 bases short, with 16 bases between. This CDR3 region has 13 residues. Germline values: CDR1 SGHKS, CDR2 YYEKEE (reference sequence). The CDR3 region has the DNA TGTGCCAGCAGAATGAACCCACTGGGAGAGCAGTACTTC. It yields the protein CASRMNPLGEQYF.

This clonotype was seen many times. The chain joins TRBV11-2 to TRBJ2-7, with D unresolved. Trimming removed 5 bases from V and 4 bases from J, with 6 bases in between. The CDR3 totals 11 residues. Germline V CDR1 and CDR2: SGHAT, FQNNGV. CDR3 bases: TGTGCCAGCAGCACGATGTACGAGCAGTACTTC. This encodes CASSTMYEQYF.

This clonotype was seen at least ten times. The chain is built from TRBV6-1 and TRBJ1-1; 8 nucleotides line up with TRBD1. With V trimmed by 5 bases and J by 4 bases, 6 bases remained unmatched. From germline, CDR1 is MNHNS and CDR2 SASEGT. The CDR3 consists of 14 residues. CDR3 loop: CASSSTGGGTEAFF. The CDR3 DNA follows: TGTGCCAGCAGTTCAACAGGGGGGGGCACTGAAGCTTTCTTT.

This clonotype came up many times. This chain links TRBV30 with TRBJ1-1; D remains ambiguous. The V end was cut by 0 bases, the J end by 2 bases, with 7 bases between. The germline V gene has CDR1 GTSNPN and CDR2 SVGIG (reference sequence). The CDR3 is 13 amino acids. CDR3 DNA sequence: TGTGCCTGGAGTGTGTGGGATAACACTGAAGCTTTCTTT. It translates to CAWSVWDNTEAFF.

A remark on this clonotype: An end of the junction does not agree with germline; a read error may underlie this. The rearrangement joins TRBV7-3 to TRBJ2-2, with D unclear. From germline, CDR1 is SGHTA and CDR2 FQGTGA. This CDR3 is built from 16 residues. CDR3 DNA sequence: TGTGCCGGCAGCTTGGTGGTCAGTTCGAACACCGGGGAGCTGTTTTTT. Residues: CAGSLVVSSNTGELFF.

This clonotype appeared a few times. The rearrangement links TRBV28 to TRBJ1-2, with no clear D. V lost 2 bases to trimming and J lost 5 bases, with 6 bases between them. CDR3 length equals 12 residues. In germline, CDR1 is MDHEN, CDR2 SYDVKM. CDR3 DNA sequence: TGTGCCAGCAGTTTAAGTCTTTATGGCTACACCTTC. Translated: CASSLSLYGYTF.

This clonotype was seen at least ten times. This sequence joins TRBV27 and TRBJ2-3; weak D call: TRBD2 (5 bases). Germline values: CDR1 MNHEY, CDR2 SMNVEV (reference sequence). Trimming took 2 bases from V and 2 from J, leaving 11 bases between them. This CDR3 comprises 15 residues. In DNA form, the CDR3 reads TGTGCCAGCAGTTTAAGGACTCCCTACACAGATACGCAGTATTTT. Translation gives CASSLRTPYTDTQYF.

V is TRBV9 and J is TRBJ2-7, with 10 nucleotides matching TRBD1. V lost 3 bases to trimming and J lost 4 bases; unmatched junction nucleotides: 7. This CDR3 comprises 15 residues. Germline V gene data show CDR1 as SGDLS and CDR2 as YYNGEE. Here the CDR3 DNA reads TGTGCCAGCAGCGACGGGACAGGGGCCATATACGAGCAGTACTTC. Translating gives CASSDGTGAIYEQYF.

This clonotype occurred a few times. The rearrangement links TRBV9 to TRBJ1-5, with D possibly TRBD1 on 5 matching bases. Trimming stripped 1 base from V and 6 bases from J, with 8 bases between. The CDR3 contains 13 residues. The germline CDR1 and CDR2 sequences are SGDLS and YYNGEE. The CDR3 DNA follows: TGTGCCAGCAGCGTACAGGGCGGTCAGCCCCAGCATTTT. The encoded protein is CASSVQGGQPQHF.

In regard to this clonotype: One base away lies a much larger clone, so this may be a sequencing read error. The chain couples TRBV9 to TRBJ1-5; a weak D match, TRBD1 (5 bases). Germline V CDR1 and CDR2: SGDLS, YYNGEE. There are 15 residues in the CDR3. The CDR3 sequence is CASSVGGNSSQPQHF. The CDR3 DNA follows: TGTGCCAGCAGCGTAGGGGGGAATAGCAGTCAGCCCCAGCATTTT.

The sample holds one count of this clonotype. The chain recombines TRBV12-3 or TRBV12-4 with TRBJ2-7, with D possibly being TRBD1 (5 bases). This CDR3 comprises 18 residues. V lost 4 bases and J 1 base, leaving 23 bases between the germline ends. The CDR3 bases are TGTGCCAGCAGTTCAACCGTCAGGGATGTAGCTGGGTCCTACGAGCAGTACTTC. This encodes CASSSTVRDVAGSYEQYF.

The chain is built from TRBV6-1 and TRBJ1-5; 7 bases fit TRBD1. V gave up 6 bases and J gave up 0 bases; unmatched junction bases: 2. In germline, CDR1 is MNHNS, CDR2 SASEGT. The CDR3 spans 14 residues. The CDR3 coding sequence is TGTGCCAGCAGGACAGGGCATAGCAATCAGCCCCAGCATTTT. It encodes CASRTGHSNQPQHF.

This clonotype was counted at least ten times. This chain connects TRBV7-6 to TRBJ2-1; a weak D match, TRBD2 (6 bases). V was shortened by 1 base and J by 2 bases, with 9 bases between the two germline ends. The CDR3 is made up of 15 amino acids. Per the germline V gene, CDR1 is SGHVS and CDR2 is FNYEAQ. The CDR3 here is CASSLVAGTYNEQFF. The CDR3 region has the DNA TGTGCCAGCAGCTTAGTGGCGGGAACCTACAATGAGCAGTTCTTC.

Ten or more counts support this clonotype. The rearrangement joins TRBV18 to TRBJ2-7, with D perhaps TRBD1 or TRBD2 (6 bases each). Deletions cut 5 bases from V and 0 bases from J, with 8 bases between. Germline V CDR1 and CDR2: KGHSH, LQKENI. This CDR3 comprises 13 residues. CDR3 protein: CASSRGDSYEQYF. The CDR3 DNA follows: TGTGCCAGCTCAAGGGGGGACTCCTACGAGCAGTACTTC.

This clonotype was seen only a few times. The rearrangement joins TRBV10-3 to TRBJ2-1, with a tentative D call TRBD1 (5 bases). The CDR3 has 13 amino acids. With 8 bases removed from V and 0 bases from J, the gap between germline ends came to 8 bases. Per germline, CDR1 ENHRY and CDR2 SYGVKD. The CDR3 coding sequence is TGTGCCATCCGGACAAGCTCCTACAATGAGCAGTTCTTC. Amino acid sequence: CAIRTSSYNEQFF.

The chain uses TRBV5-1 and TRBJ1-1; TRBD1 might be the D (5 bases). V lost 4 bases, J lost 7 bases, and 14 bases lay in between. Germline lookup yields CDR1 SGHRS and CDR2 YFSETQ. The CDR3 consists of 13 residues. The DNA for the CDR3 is TGCGCCAGCAGCCTCGGGACGTCCAATGAAGCTTTCTTT. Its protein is CASSLGTSNEAFF.

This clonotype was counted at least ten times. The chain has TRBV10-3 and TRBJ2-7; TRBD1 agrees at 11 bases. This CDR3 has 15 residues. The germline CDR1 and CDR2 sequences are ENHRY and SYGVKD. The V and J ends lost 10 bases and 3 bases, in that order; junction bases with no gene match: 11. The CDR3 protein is CASKEGGTGGYEQYF. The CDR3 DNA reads TGTGCCAGCAAGGAGGGCGGGACAGGGGGCTACGAGCAGTACTTC.

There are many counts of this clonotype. The CDR3, as DNA: TGTGCCAGCAGCTTAGGGTACAGATCTGAAGCTTTCTTT. Its translation: CASSLGYRSEAFF. The gene calls are TRBV7-9 and TRBJ1-1; D gene uncertain. Germline-derived CDR1 and CDR2 are SEHNR and FQNEAQ (reference sequence). The CDR3 is 13 amino acids. The ends were cut back, 1 base at V and 6 bases at J, with 9 bases in the middle.

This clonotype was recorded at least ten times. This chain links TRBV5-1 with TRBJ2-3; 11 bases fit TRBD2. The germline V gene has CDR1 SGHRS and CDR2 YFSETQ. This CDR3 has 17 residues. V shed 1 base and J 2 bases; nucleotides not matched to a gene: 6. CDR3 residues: CASSLQKTSGITDTQYF. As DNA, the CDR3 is TGCGCCAGCAGCTTGCAAAAGACTAGCGGGATCACAGATACGCAGTATTTT.

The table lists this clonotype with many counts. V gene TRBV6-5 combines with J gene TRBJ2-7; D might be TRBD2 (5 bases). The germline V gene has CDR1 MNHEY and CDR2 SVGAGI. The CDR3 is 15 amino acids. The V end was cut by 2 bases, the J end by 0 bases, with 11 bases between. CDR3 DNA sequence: TGTGCCAGCAGTTACACGAGGGCCTTCTCCTACGAGCAGTACTTC. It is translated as CASSYTRAFSYEQYF.

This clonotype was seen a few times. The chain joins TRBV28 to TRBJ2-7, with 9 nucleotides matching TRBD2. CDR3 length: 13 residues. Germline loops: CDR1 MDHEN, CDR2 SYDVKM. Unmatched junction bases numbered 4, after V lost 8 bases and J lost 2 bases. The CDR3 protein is CASQREVPYEQYF. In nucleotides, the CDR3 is TGTGCCAGCCAGCGGGAGGTCCCCTACGAGCAGTACTTC. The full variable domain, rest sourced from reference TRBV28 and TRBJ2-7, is DVKVTQSSRYLVKRTGEKVFLECVQDMDHENMFWYRQDPGLGLRLIYFSYDVKMKEKGDIPEGYSVSREKKERFSLILESASTNQTSMYLCASQREVPYEQYFGPGTRLTVT.